This T cell receptor beta chain was identified in a study of T cell repertoires in cytomegalovirus infection. Study overall: TCR beta signatures that were public indicated CMV infection and matching HLA type.

One entry per CDR3 protein results from TCRdb running MiXCR on the reads. The repertoire holds 250,000 to 300,000 distinct CDR3 sequences, with about a quarter as singletons. This clonotype appeared a few times. This CDR3 comprises 14 residues. Looked up from germline, CDR1 is SQVTM and CDR2 is ANQGSEA. The V and J ends lost 5 bases and 4 bases, in that order; junction bases with no gene match: 8. The source is a human donor in good health (CMV status not recorded). Some clones in this sample may be carry-over from other donors' samples. Sequenced input: PBMCs. The chain recombines TRBV29-1 with TRBJ1-2, with TRBD1 matching over 9 bases. CDR3 region: CSVPTGGKGYGYTF. The CDR3 DNA reads as TGCAGCGTTCCAACAGGGGGCAAAGGCTATGGCTACACCTTC. Looking up the rest from reference TRBV29-1 and TRBJ1-2 gives the full variable domain: SAVISQKPSRDICQRGTSLTIQCQVDSQVTMMFWYRQQPGQSLTLIATANQGSEATYESGFVIDKFPISRPNLTFSTLTVSNMSPEDSSIYLCSVPTGGKGYGYTFGSGTRLTVV.